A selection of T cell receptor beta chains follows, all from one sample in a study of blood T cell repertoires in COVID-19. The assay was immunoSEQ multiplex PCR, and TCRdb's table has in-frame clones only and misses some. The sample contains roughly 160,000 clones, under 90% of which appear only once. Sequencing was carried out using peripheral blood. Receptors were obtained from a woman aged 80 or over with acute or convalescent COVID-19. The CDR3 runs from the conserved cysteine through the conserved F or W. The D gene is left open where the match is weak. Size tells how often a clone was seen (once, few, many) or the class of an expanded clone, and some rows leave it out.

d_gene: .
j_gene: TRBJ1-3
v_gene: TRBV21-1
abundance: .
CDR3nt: TGTGCCAGCAGCAAATGCATAGTTAGTGGAAACACCATATATTTT
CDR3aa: CASSKCIVSGNTIYF

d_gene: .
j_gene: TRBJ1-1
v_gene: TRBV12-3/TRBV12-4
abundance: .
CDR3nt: TGTGCCAGCAGTTCGGAGGGAAGCGCTGAAGCTTTCTTT
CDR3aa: CASSSEGSAEAFF

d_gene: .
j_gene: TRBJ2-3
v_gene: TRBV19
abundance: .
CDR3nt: TGTGCCAGTATCCCCGCGGGCAGCACAGATACGCAGTATTTT
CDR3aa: CASIPAGSTDTQYF

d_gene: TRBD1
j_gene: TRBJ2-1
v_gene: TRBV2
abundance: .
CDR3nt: TGTGCCAGCAGTGAGGACAGGGGTACCAATGAGCAGTTCTTC
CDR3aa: CASSEDRGTNEQFF

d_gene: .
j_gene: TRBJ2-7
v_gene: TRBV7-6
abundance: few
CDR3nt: TGTGCCAGCAGCACTGACCAGGGGGGCCTCTACGAGCAGTACTTC
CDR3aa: CASSTDQGGLYEQYF

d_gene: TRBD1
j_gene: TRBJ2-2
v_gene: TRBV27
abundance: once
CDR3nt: TGTGCCAGCAGCCAGGACAGGGTCGATTTGAACACCGGGGAGCTGTTTTTT
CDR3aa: CASSQDRVDLNTGELFF

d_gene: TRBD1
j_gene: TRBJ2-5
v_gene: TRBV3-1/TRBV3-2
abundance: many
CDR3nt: TGTGCCAGCAGCCAAGAGACAGGGGGTAATGGGGAGACCCAGTACTTC
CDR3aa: CASSQETGGNGETQYF

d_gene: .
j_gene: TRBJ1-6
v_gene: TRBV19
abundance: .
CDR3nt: TGTGCCAGTAGTATGATTCCACAGGGATCAGGTTCACCCCTCCACTTT
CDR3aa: CASSMIPQGSGSPLHF

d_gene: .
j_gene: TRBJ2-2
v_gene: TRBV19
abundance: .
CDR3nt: TGTGCCAGTAGTCCGGGGACAATAACCGGGGAGCTGTTTTTT
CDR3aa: CASSPGTITGELFF

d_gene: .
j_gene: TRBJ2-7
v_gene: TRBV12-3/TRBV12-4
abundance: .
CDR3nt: TGTGCCAGCAGTGCACAGAGGGGGGAGCAGTACTTC
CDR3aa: CASSAQRGEQYF

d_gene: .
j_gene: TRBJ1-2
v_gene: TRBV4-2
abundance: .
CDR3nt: TGTGCCAGCAGCCAAGAGAAATCGAAGCTTGCCTTC
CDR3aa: CASSQEKSKLAF

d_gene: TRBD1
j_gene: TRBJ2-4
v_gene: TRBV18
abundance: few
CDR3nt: TGTGCCAGCTCACCCCTGGGACAGACGTTAGCCAAAAACATTCAGTACTTC
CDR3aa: CASSPLGQTLAKNIQYF

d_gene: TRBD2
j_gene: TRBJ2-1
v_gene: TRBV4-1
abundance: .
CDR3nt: TGCGCCAGCAGCCCCACTTGGTCTAGCGGGAGTTACAATGAGCAGTTCTTC
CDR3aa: CASSPTWSSGSYNEQFF

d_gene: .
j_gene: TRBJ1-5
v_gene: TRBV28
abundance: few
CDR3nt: TGTGCCAGCAGTTTCTTAGATCAAACCAATCAGCCCCAGCATTTT
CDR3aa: CASSFLDQTNQPQHF

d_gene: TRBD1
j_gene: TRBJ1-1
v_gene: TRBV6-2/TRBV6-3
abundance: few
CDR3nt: TGTGCCAGCAGCCGCAGGGGGTCTGAAGCTTTCTTT
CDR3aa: CASSRRGSEAFF

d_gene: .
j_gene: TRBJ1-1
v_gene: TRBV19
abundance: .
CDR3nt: TGTGCCAGTAGTGCGGGATTGAACACTGAAGCTTTCTTT
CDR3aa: CASSAGLNTEAFF

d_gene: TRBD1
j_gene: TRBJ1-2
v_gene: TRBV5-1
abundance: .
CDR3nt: TGCGCCAGCAGCTTGGGGCCGGGACAGAACTATGGCTACACCTTC
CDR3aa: CASSLGPGQNYGYTF

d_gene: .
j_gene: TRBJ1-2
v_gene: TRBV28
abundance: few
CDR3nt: TGTGCCAGCAGTTTATCCGCAGGGCTTGGTGGCTACACCTTC
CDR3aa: CASSLSAGLGGYTF

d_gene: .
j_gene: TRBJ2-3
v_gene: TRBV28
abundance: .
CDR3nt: TGTGCCAGCAGTATACCGGGTCTAAACACAGATACGCAGTATTTT
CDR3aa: CASSIPGLNTDTQYF

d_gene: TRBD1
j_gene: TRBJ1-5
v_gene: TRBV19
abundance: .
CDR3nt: TGTGCCGGGGGTAAGGTCGGGACAGCCAATCAGCCCCAGCATTTT
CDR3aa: CAGGKVGTANQPQHF

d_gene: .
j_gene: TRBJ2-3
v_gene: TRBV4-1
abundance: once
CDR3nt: TGCGCCAGCAGCCGAGGGAGGGGGGGAGATACGCAGTATTTT
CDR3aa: CASSRGRGGDTQYF

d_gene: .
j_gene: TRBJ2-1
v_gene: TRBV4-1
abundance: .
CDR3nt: TGCGCCAGCAGCCAAGTTTATACAGCCTCCTACAATGAGCAGTTCTTC
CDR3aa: CASSQVYTASYNEQFF

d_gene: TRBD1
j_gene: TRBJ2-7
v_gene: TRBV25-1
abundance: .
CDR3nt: TGTGCCAGCAGCCCAGGGGGCTACGAGCAGTACTTC
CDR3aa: CASSPGGYEQYF

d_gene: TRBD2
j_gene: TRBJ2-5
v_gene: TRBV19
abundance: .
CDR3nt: TGTGCCAGTAGTATAGGGGCGGCTAGCGGGAATGGAGAGACCCAGTACTTC
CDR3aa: CASSIGAASGNGETQYF

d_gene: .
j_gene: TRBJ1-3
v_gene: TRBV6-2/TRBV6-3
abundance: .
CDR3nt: TGTGCCAGCAGTTACTCGACCAGACAGACTGGAAACACCATATATTTT
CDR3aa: CASSYSTRQTGNTIYF

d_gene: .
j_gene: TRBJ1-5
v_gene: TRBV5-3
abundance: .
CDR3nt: TGTGCCAGAAGCTTATCCAGTCCGAATTATAATCAGCCCCAGCATTTT
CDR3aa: CARSLSSPNYNQPQHF

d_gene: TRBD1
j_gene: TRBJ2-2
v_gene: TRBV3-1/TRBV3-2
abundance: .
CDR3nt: TGTGCCAGCAGCCGCCAGGGGGCGGACACCGGGGAGCTGTTTTTT
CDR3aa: CASSRQGADTGELFF

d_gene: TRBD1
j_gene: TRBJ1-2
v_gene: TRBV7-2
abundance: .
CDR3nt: TGTGCCAGCAGCCCACTCGGACAGGGAACCTATGGCTACACCTTC
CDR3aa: CASSPLGQGTYGYTF